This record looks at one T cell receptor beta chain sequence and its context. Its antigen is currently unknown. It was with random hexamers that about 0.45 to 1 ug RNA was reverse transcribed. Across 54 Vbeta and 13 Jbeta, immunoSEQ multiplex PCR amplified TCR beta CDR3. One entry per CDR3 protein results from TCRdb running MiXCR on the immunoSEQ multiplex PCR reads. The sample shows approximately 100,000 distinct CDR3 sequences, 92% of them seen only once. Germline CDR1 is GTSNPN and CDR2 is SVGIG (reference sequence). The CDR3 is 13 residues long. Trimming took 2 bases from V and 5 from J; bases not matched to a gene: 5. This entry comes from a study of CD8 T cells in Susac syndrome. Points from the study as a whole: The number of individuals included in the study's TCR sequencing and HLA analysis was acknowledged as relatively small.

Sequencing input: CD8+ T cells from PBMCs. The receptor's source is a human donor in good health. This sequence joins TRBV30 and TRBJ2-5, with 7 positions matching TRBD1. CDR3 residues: CAWSRQGVETQYF. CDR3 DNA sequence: TGTGCCTGGAGTCGACAGGGTGTGGAGACCCAGTACTTC.